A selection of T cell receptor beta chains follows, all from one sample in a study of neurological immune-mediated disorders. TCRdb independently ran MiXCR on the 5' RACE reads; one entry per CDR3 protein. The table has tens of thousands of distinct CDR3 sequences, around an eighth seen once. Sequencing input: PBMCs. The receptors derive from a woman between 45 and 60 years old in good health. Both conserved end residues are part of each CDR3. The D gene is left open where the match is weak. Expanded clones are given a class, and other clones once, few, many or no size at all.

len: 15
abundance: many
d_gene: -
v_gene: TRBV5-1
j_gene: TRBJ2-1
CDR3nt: TGCGCCAGCAGCTTGGGGCCGGGCTCCTACAATGAGCAGTTCTTC
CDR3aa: CASSLGPGSYNEQFF

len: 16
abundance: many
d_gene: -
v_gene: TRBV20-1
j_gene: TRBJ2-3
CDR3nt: TGCAGTGCTAGTCCGCTCAGGGGCAGTCGCACAGATACGCAGTATTTT
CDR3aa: CSASPLRGSRTDTQYF

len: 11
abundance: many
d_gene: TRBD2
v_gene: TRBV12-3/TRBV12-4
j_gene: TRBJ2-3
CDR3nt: TGTGCCAGCAGCAGGGGACTAGCGGGACATTTT
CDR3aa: CASSRGLAGHF

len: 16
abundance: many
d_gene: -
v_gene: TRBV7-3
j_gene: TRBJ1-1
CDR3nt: TGTGCCAGCAGCTCCTCACCACTGGGGGCGAACACTGAAGCTTTCTTT
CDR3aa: CASSSSPLGANTEAFF

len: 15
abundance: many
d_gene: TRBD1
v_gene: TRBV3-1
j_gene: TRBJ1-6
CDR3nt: TGTGCCAGCAGCCAAGTGCCCACAGGGGATTCACCCCTCCACTTT
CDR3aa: CASSQVPTGDSPLHF

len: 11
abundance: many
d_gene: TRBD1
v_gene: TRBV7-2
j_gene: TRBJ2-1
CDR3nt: TGTGCCAGCCGACTAGGGACAGGGCAGTTCTTC
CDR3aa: CASRLGTGQFF

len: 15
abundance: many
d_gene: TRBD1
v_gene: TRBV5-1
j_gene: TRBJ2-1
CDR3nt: TGCGCCAGCAGCTTCCTGGGACAGGGGCAGAATGAGCAGTTCTTC
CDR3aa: CASSFLGQGQNEQFF

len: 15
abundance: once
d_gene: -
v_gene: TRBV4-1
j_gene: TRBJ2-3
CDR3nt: TGCGCCAGCAGCCAGGGGTATGGGGACACAGATACGCAGTATTTT
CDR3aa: CASSQGYGDTDTQYF

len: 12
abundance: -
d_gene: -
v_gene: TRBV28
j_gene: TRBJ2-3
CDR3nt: TGTGCCACCTACCAGGAAACAGATACGCAGTATTTT
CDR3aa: CATYQETDTQYF

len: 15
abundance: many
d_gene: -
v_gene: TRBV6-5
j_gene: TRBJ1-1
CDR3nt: TGTGCCAGCAGTTACTCGACGGGAGGGGTTACTGAAGCTTTCTTT
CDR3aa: CASSYSTGGVTEAFF

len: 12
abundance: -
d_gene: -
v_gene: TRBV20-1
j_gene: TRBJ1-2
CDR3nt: TGCAGTGCCCTTCAGGACTACTATGGCTACACCTTC
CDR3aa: CSALQDYYGYTF

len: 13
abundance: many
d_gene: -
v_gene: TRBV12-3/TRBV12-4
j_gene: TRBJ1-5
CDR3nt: TGTGCCAGCAGTTCTCGGGTCAATCAGCCCCAGCATTTT
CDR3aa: CASSSRVNQPQHF

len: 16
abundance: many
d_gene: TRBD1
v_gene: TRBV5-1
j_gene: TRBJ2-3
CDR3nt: TGCGCCAGCAGCTTGATCGCAGGGGGCAACACAGATACGCAGTATTTT
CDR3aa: CASSLIAGGNTDTQYF

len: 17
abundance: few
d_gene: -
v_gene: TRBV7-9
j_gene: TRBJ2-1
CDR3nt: TGTGCCAGCAGCCCTCGGGGCTCGTCTAGCCACGGAGGTGAGCAGTTCTTC
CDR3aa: CASSPRGSSSHGGEQFF

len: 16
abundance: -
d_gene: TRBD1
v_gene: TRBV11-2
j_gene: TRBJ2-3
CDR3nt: TGTGCCAGCAGCCCCTGGACAGGGCACAGCACAGATACGCAGTATTTT
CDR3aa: CASSPWTGHSTDTQYF

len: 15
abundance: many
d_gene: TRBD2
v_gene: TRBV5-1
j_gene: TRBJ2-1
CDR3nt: TGCGCCAGCAGCTCCTTAGCGGGAGGGCGAGATGAGCAGTTCTTC
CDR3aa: CASSSLAGGRDEQFF

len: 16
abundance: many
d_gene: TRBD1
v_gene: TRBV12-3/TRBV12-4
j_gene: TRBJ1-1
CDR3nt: TGTGCCAGCAGCCCCCCCTCGGGGCAGGGGGCTACTGAAGCTTTCTTT
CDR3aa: CASSPPSGQGATEAFF

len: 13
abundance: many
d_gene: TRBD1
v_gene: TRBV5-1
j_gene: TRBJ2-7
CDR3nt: TGCGCCAGCAGCTTGGAGGGGGCGCGGGAGCAGTACTTC
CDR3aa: CASSLEGAREQYF

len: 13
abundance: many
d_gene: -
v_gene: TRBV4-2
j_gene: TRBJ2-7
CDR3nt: TGTGCCAGCAGCCAAGATCTTCAGTACGAGCAGTACTTC
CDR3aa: CASSQDLQYEQYF

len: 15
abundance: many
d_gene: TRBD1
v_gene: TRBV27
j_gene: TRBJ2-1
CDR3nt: TGTGCCAGCAGGACCGGGACAGCCTCCTACAATGAGCAGTTCTTC
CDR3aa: CASRTGTASYNEQFF

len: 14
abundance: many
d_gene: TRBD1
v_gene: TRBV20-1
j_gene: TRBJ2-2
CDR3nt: TGCAGTGCTGTGGACAGGGCCGCCACCGGGGAGCTGTTTTTT
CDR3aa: CSAVDRAATGELFF

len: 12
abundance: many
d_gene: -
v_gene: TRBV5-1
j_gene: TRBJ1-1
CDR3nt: TGCGCCAGCAGCGACCCCACCACTGAAGCTTTCTTT
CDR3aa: CASSDPTTEAFF

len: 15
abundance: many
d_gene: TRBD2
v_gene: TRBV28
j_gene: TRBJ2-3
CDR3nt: TGTGCCTCCGGGGGGGGAAGTTTAAGGGAAGATACGCAGTATTTT
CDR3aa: CASGGGSLREDTQYF

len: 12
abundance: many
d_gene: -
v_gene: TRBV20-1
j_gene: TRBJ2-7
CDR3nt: TGCAGTGCGGGACACCTTGGACACGAGCAGTACTTC
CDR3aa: CSAGHLGHEQYF

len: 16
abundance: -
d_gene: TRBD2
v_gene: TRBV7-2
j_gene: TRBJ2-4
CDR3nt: TGTGCCAGCAGCTTAAGGCTAGCGGGAGCGGGAAACATTCAGTACTTC
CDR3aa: CASSLRLAGAGNIQYF

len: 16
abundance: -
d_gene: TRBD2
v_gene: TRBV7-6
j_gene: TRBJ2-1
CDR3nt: TGTGCCAGCAGCTTAATGGGCGGGAGGGACAGAAATGAGCAGTTCTTC
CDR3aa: CASSLMGGRDRNEQFF

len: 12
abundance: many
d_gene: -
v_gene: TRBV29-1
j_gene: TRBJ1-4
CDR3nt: TGCAGCGTCCAGCGGGGCACCGAGCCACTGTTTTTT
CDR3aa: CSVQRGTEPLFF

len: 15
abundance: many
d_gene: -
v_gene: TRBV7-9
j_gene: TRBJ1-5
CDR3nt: TGTGCCAGCAGCTTAGGTCGGGCAGGCAATCAGCCCCAGCATTTT
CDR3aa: CASSLGRAGNQPQHF

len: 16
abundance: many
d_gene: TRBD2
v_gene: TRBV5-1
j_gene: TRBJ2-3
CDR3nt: TGCGCCAGCAGCTTGGGAGCGGGGCCTAGCACAGATACGCAGTATTTT
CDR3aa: CASSLGAGPSTDTQYF

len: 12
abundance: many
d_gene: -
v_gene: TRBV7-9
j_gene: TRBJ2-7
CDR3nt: TGTGCCAGCAGCTTTGACAACTACGAGCAGTACTTC
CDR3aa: CASSFDNYEQYF

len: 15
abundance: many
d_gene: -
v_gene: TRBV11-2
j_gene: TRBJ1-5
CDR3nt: TGTGCCAGCAGCGGCGGACAGACTTTACATCAGCCCCAGCATTTT
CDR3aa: CASSGGQTLHQPQHF

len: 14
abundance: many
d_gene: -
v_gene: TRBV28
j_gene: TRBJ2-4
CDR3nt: TGTGCCAGCAGTTTAATGGGAGCCAAAAACATTCAGTACTTC
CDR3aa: CASSLMGAKNIQYF

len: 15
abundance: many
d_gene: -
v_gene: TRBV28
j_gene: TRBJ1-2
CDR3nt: TGTGCCAGCAGTGACCAGGGGTCGTTACACTATGGCTACACCTTC
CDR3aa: CASSDQGSLHYGYTF

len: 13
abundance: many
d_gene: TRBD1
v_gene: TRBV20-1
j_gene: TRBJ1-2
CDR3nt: TGCAGTGCTAGAGAGGACAGGCGCTATGGCTACACCTTC
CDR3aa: CSAREDRRYGYTF

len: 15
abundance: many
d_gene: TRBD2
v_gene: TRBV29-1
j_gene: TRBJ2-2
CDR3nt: TGCAGCGGCGGCACTAGACTAGCGGGAACCGGGGAGCTGTTTTTT
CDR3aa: CSGGTRLAGTGELFF

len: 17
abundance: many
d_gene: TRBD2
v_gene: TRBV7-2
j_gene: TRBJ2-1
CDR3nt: TGTGCCAGCAGCTTAATTTCGACTAGCGGGAGATACAATGAGCAGTTCTTC
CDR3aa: CASSLISTSGRYNEQFF

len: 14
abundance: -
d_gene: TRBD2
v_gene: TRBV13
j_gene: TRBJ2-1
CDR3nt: TGTGCCAGCAGTCCCCTTTTGCGGGGGGGTGAGCGTTTCTTC
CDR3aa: CASSPLLRGGERFF

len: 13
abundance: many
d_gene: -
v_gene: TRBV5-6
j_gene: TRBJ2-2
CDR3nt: TGTGCCAGCAGCCGCCGGAGAACCGGGGAGCTGTTTTTT
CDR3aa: CASSRRRTGELFF

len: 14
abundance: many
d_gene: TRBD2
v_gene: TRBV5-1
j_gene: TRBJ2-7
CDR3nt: TGCGCCAGCAGCACCCTGGGACTAGCGTGGGAGCAGTACTTC
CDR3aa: CASSTLGLAWEQYF

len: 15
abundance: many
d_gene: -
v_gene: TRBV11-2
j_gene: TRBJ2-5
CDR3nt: TGTGCCAGCAGCGGTTTCGGGGGAGCTGGGGAGACCCAGTACTTC
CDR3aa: CASSGFGGAGETQYF

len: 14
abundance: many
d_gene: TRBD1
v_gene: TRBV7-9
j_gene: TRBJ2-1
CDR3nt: TGTGCCAGCAGAGCCGGGACAGCTGACAATGAGCAGTTCTTC
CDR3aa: CASRAGTADNEQFF

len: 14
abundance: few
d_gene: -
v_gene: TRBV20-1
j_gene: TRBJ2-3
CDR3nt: TGCAGTGCTAGATGGCCAGGGGTTACAGATACGCAGTATTTT
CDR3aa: CSARWPGVTDTQYF

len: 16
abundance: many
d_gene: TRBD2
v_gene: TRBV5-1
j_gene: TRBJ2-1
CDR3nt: TGCGCCAGCAGCGGCTCGGCGGGGGGGTTAAGAAATGAGCAGTTCTTC
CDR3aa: CASSGSAGGLRNEQFF

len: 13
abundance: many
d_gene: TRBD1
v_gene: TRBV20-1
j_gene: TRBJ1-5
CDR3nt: TGCAGTGCGAGGACAGGGAGGTATCAGCCCCAGCATTTT
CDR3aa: CSARTGRYQPQHF

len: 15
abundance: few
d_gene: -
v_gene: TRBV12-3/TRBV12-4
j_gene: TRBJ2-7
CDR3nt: TGTGCCAGCAGTTTAATTAGAGGGGCCCGGGACGAGCAGTACTTC
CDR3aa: CASSLIRGARDEQYF

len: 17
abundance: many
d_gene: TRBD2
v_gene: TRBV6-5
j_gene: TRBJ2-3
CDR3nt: TGTGCCAGCAGTTTCGGGACTAGCGGGAGAGTCCCAGATACGCAGTATTTT
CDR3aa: CASSFGTSGRVPDTQYF

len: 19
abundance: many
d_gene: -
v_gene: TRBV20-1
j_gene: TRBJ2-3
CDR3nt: TGCAGTGCTAGAGATCTTAAATTAGAGAGCGCCATGAGCACAGATACGCAGTATTTT
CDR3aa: CSARDLKLESAMSTDTQYF

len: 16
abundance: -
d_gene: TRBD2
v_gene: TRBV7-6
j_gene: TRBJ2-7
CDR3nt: TGTGCCAGCAGCTTAGCCCCCGGGGGGGAGGGCCCCGAGCAGTACTTC
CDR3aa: CASSLAPGGEGPEQYF

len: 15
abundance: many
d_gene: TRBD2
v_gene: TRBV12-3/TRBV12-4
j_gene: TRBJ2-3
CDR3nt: TGTGCCAGCACCACGGGCGGGGGGTATACTGATACGCAGTATTTT
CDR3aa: CASTTGGGYTDTQYF

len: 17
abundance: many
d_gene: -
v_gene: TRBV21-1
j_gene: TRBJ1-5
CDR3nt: TGTGCCAGCAGCAACCCCGACCGAGACAAAGTCAATCAGCCCCAGCATTTT
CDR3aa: CASSNPDRDKVNQPQHF

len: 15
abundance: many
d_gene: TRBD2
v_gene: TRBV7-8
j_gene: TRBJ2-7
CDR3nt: TGTGCCAGCATTCGTGGCGGGACTAGCGGTTACGAGCAGTACTTC
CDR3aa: CASIRGGTSGYEQYF

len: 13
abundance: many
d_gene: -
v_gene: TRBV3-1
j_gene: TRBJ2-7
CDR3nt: TGTGCCAGCAGCCATCTCGTTCGGGGTGAGCAGTACTTC
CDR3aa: CASSHLVRGEQYF

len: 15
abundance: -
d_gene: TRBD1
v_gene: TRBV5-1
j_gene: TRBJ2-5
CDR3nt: TGCGCCAGCAGCCTCCGGACAGGGGTATGGGAGACCCAGTACTTC
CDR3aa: CASSLRTGVWETQYF